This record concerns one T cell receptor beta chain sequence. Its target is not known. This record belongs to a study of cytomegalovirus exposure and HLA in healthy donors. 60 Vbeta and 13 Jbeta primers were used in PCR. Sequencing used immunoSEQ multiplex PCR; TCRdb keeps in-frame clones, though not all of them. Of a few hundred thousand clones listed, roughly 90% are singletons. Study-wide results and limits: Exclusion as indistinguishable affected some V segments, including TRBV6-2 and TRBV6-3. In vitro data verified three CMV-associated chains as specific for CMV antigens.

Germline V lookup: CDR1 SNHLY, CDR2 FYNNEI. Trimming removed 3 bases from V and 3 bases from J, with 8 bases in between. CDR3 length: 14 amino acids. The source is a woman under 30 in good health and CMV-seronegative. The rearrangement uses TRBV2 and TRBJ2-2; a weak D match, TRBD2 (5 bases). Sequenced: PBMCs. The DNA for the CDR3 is TGTGCCAGCAGTGAGGAGGTCTACACCGGGGAGCTGTTTTTT. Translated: CASSEEVYTGELFF.